Given below is one TCR beta chain in context. This record belongs to a study of T cell responses to AZD1222 COVID-19 vaccine. Clones were sequenced by immunoSEQ multiplex PCR, and TCRdb holds only the in-frame ones, with some missing. The table includes about 100,000 clones, about 87% detected once. The CDR3 is made up of 15 amino acids. CDR1 SGHNT and CDR2 YYREEE come from the germline V gene (reference sequence). Losses at the gene ends were 3 bases for V and 4 bases for J; bases not matched to a gene: 7. This TCR came from an adult in good health. The source material was peripheral blood, sampled on day 0 of AZD1222 vaccination. The V call is TRBV5-4, the J call TRBJ1-5; 7 nucleotides line up with TRBD1. CDR3 coding DNA: TGTGCCAGCAGCTCAGGGGGAGAGAGAAATCAGCCCCAGCATTTT. Translation gives CASSSGGERNQPQHF.